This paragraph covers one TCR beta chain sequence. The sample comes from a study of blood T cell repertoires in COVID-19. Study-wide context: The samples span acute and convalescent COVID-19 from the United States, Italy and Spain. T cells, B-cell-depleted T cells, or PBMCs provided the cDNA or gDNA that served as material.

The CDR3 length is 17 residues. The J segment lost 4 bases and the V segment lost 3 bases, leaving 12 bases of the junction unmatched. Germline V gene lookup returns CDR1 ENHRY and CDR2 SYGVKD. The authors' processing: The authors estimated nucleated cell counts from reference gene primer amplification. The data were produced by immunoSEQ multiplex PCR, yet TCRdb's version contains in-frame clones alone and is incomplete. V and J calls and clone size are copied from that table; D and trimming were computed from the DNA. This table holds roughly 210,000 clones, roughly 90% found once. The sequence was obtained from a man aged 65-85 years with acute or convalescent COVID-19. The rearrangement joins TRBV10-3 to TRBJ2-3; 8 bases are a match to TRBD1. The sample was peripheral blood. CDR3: CAISDRARGLVSDTQYF. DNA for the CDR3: TGTGCCATCAGTGACCGGGCCAGGGGGCTCGTATCAGATACGCAGTATTTT.